This is a list of T cell receptor beta chains from one sample in a study of blood T cell repertoires in COVID-19. Sequencing was performed with immunoSEQ multiplex PCR; in TCRdb, only in-frame clones are kept and a portion is missing. There are approximately 97,000 clones in the sample; 80% to 90% occur only once, and around 1.9% lies in the top ten. Sequenced input: peripheral blood. Receptors originate from a man aged 50 or older with COVID-19, enrolled during active disease. The CDR3 runs from the conserved cysteine through the conserved F or W. D genes are given only for firm matches. Some rows mark clone size as missing; the rest say once, few, many or name a class of expanded clone.

>16|.|TRBV6-2/TRBV6-3|TRBJ2-1|.
TGTGCCAGCAGTTACTCGTCCGCTCGGGGGGCCGGTGAGCAGTTCTTC
CASSYSSARGAGEQFF
>14|.|TRBV6-5|TRBJ2-1|TRBD1
TGTGCCAGCAGGGCCGGGACAGGGGGCAATGAGCAGTTCTTC
CASRAGTGGNEQFF
>14|once|TRBV10-3|TRBJ2-1|.
TGTGCCATCAGTTATTCAACAGTATACAATGAGCAGTTCTTC
CAISYSTVYNEQFF
>13|few|TRBV4-1|TRBJ2-7|.
TGCGCCAGCAGCGGCCAAGTTGGCTACGAGCAGTACTTC
CASSGQVGYEQYF
>17|.|TRBV7-7|TRBJ2-2|TRBD2
TGTGCTAGCAGCCCTGGGACTAGCGGGACAAACACCGGGGAGCTGTTTTTT
CASSPGTSGTNTGELFF
>14|.|TRBV5-4|TRBJ2-3|TRBD2
TGTGCCAGCAGCCCGCGGGGGGGCCGGAATACGCAGTATTTT
CASSPRGGRNTQYF
>15|.|TRBV7-9|TRBJ1-3|.
TGTGCCAGCAGCTTAGTTCAGGGAAATAGAAACACCATATATTTT
CASSLVQGNRNTIYF
>14|.|TRBV9|TRBJ1-2|.
TGTGCCAGCAGCGTAGTGGGCAGGGCCTATGGCTACACCTTC
CASSVVGRAYGYTF
>14|.|TRBV4-2|TRBJ1-3|.
TGTGCCAGCAGCCAATGGGACTCTGGCTACACCATATATTTT
CASSQWDSGYTIYF
>17|.|TRBV30|TRBJ2-7|TRBD2
TGTGCCTGGAGTTTCGTGAGGGTGAGCGGGGGCACCTACGAGCAGTACTTC
CAWSFVRVSGGTYEQYF
>12|once|TRBV7-9|TRBJ2-7|.
TGTGCCAGCAGCTTACAGGGCTACGAGCAGTACTTC
CASSLQGYEQYF
>15|.|TRBV3-1/TRBV3-2|TRBJ1-1|TRBD1
TGTGCCAGCAGCCGGGGGACAGGGGGTTTTACTGAAGCTTTCTTT
CASSRGTGGFTEAFF
>15|.|TRBV5-4|TRBJ1-1|.
TGTGCCAGCAGCTTGGGTACAGGGACGAACACTGAAGCTTTCTTT
CASSLGTGTNTEAFF
>16|.|TRBV19|TRBJ2-1|.
TGTGCCAGTAGGCACACCGGGTCTTACTCCTACAATGAGCAGTTCTTC
CASRHTGSYSYNEQFF
>16|.|TRBV19|TRBJ1-2|.
TGTGCCAGTAGTATTAATGGTCTGCAGGGAAGTGGTGGCTACACCTTC
CASSINGLQGSGGYTF
>13|.|TRBV7-3|TRBJ2-5|.
TGTGCCAGCAGCTTACAAACCCGGGAGACCCAGTACTTC
CASSLQTRETQYF
>12|.|TRBV11-2|TRBJ1-2|.
TGTGCCAGCAGCTTAGATAGAATCGGCTACACCTTC
CASSLDRIGYTF
>14|.|TRBV7-2|TRBJ2-2|.
TGTGCCATCACTAGAGGATTGAACACCGGGGAGCTGTTTTTT
CAITRGLNTGELFF
>17|.|TRBV9|TRBJ2-1|.
TGTGCCAGCAGCGTAGGTGGGGCAGCTAGCTCCTACAATGAGCAGTTCTTC
CASSVGGAASSYNEQFF
>11|.|TRBV12-3/TRBV12-4|TRBJ2-1|.
TGTGCCAGCGGCCTCCGGGACTTCCAGTTCTTC
CASGLRDFQFF
>13|.|TRBV24-1|TRBJ2-1|.
TGTGCCACCAGTGAACCTACAGGGTCCCGTCAGTTCTTC
CATSEPTGSRQFF
>18|.|TRBV18|TRBJ1-2|TRBD1
TGTGCCAGCTCACCAATAGGGGCAGGGGACAGCGGACGCTATGGCTACACCTTC
CASSPIGAGDSGRYGYTF
>16|.|TRBV24-1|TRBJ1-5|TRBD1
TGTGCCACCAGTCCATCTTCGGGACAGGGATTGCAGCCCCAGCATTTT
CATSPSSGQGLQPQHF
>14|.|TRBV3-1/TRBV3-2|TRBJ1-1|.
TGTGCCAGCAGCCACTCGGGAACAGTCACTGAAGCTTTCTTT
CASSHSGTVTEAFF
>14|.|TRBV24-1|TRBJ2-3|.
TGTGCCACCGGAGAAACCAGTAGCACAGATACGCAGTATTTT
CATGETSSTDTQYF
>14|.|TRBV2|TRBJ1-2|.
TGTGCCTCACAGGGATTCGGATCAGGCTATGGCTACACCTTC
CASQGFGSGYGYTF
>13|.|TRBV6-5|TRBJ1-1|.
TGTGCCAGCAGCGGGGGAATGAACACTGAAGCTTTCTTT
CASSGGMNTEAFF
>16|.|TRBV7-9|TRBJ1-3|TRBD1
TGTGCCAGCAGCCAACCTACAGGGGGCGGTGGAAACACCATATATTTT
CASSQPTGGGGNTIYF
>14|.|TRBV2|TRBJ1-6|TRBD1
TGTGCCAGCCGGAGGGACAGTTCAAATTCACCCCTCCACTTT
CASRRDSSNSPLHF
>13|once|TRBV19|TRBJ1-4|.
TGTGCCAGTGGGGGCTTTGGATTTGAAAAACTGTTTTTT
CASGGFGFEKLFF
>15|.|TRBV7-2|TRBJ2-3|TRBD1
TGTGCCAGCAGCCCCGGGACAGCTCGGGCAGATACGCAGTATTTT
CASSPGTARADTQYF
>15|.|TRBV7-8|TRBJ1-1|.
TGTGCCAGCAGCTTAGGGTGGGGAGGGAACACTGAAGCTTTCTTT
CASSLGWGGNTEAFF
>16|.|TRBV5-1|TRBJ2-3|.
TGCGCCAGCAGCCCAACAGGGTTTCCTAGCACAGATACGCAGTATTTT
CASSPTGFPSTDTQYF
>14|.|TRBV6-6|TRBJ1-2|.
TGTGCCAGCAGTTACGTGGACTCCGACTATGGCTACACCTTC
CASSYVDSDYGYTF
>15|.|TRBV2|TRBJ1-1|.
TGTGCCAGCAGTGAAGAGGGGGGAGGGCCCACTGAAGCTTTCTTT
CASSEEGGGPTEAFF
>14|.|TRBV30|TRBJ1-5|.
TGTGCCTGGAGTCTACAGTCTAGCAATCAGCCCCAGCATTTT
CAWSLQSSNQPQHF
>13|.|TRBV27|TRBJ1-2|.
TGTGCCAGCAGTTTTTCAGGCAGCTATGGCTACACCTTC
CASSFSGSYGYTF
>16|.|TRBV6-2/TRBV6-3|TRBJ2-3|TRBD2
TGTGCCAGCAGTTACTCGGGCGGGGGGGCCGCTGGTACGCAGTATTTT
CASSYSGGGAAGTQYF
>15|.|TRBV27|TRBJ2-5|.
TGTGCCAGCAGCCGAACAGGGTCGTACCAAGAGACCCAGTACTTC
CASSRTGSYQETQYF
>13|.|TRBV12-3/TRBV12-4|TRBJ1-2|TRBD1
TGTGCCAGCAGAACGACAGGGGACTATGGCTACACCTTC
CASRTTGDYGYTF
>14|.|TRBV30|TRBJ2-3|TRBD1
TGTGCCTGGAGCGGGACAGGGCTCACAGATACGCAGTATTTT
CAWSGTGLTDTQYF
>14|.|TRBV7-9|TRBJ1-5|.
TGTGCCAGCAGCTTGGGGGGGTTTAATCAGCCCCAGCATTTT
CASSLGGFNQPQHF
>19|.|TRBV5-8|TRBJ1-4|.
TGTGCCAGCAGCCCGCCGACGGGTGGCGGGGGCGGATCTAATGAAAAACTGTTTTTT
CASSPPTGGGGGSNEKLFF
>15|.|TRBV6-2/TRBV6-3|TRBJ2-7|TRBD1
TGTGCCAGCAGCCCCCTTAGGGACAGGCGTGACGAGCAGTACTTC
CASSPLRDRRDEQYF
>15|.|TRBV19|TRBJ2-7|.
TGTGCCAGTAGTATAGCTTGGCAGGGCACCTACGAGCAGTACTTC
CASSIAWQGTYEQYF
>18|.|TRBV10-3|TRBJ2-5|TRBD2
TGTGCCATCAGGCCTTCGGGACTAGCGGGGGGCAACCAAGAGACCCAGTACTTC
CAIRPSGLAGGNQETQYF
>15|.|TRBV4-3|TRBJ1-1|.
TGCGCCAGCAGCCACCATACAGATAAGAACACTGAAGCTTTCTTT
CASSHHTDKNTEAFF
>15|.|TRBV6-1|TRBJ1-2|.
TGTGCCAGCAGTGAATCGGTCCAGGGTAACTATGGCTACACCTTC
CASSESVQGNYGYTF
>14|.|TRBV6-5|TRBJ2-7|TRBD1
TGTGCCAGCCGAAAGGACAGGGCATCCTACGAGCAGTACTTC
CASRKDRASYEQYF